Below are 28 T cell receptor beta chains sequenced from a single sample in a study of identical twins. Each CDR3 protein is one row after TCRdb ran MiXCR on the 5' RACE reads. Of under 900,000 distinct CDR3 sequences detected, 12% appear once; the ten largest clones hold roughly 1.6%. The sample was also reused in another study, on yellow fever vaccine responses in identical twins.

Sequenced sample: PBMCs. Receptors originate from a woman aged 18-35 years in good health.

This clonotype came up a few times. V is TRBV24-1 and J is TRBJ2-1; TRBD2 aligns across 12 bases. V shed 4 bases, J shed 7 bases, and the junction held 7 bases outside the gene matches. The V gene's germline CDR1 is KGHDR and CDR2 SFDVKD. There are 16 residues in the CDR3. The CDR3 region has the DNA TGTGCCACCAGTGACCCTAGCGGGGGGGCGTTGAATGAGCAGTTCTTC. It encodes CATSDPSGGALNEQFF.

The chain carries TRBV3-1 and TRBJ1-5; D is ambiguous. The germline CDR1 and CDR2 sequences are LGHDT and YNNKEL (reference sequence). The V end was cut by 0 bases, the J end by 1 base, with 7 bases between. This CDR3 comprises 15 residues. As DNA, the CDR3 is TGTGCCAGCAGCCAAGACGCACAGAGCAATCAGCCCCAGCATTTT. It translates to CASSQDAQSNQPQHF.

Ten or more counts support this clonotype. The chain carries TRBV28 and TRBJ1-2; tentatively, D is TRBD1 (6 bases). This CDR3 has 14 residues. Germline lookup yields CDR1 MDHEN and CDR2 SYDVKM. V was cut by 1 base and J by 3 bases, with 9 bases left in between. The CDR3 coding sequence is TGTGCCAGCAGTTTATATCAGGGGTACTATGGCTACACCTTC. Encoded protein: CASSLYQGYYGYTF.

The chain has TRBV5-5 and TRBJ2-1, with TRBD2 identical over 14 bases. V lost 0 bases and J lost 6; bases outside the gene matches: 5. Germline values: CDR1 SGHKS, CDR2 YYEKEE (reference sequence). The CDR3 has 17 residues. In DNA, the CDR3 is TGTGCCAGCAGCTTGGACGCTGGGACTAGCGGGAGCAATGAGCAGTTCTTC. Translating it yields CASSLDAGTSGSNEQFF.

CDR3 protein: CASSYSASGTRRETQYF. DNA for the CDR3: TGTGCCAGCAGTTACTCGGCTAGCGGGACCCGAAGAGAGACCCAGTACTTC. The J gene is TRBJ2-5, the V gene TRBV6-5; 9 bases are shared with TRBD2. Trimming took 0 bases from V and 4 from J; bases not matched to a gene: 9. CDR1 is MNHEY, CDR2 SVGAGI, per germline. The CDR3 extends over 17 amino acids.

J is TRBJ1-5 and V is TRBV4-1; D gene uncertain. The V end lost 0 bases, the J end lost 3 bases, and 9 bases lay between the germline ends. CDR3 size: 15 residues. The germline CDR1 and CDR2 sequences are MGHRA and YSYEKL. Written as DNA, the CDR3 is TGCGCCAGCAGCCAAGAAATGGCTGACAATCAGCCCCAGCATTTT. Translation gives CASSQEMADNQPQHF.

V and J are TRBV5-1 and TRBJ2-3; 9 bases line up with TRBD2. The V segment lost 4 bases and the J segment 1 base; nucleotides outside the gene matches: 10. The CDR3 consists of 17 residues. CDR1 and CDR2 (germline): SGHRS, YFSETQ. The CDR3: CASSPEVRTSGTDTQYF. Written as DNA, the CDR3 is TGCGCCAGCAGCCCGGAGGTCAGGACTAGCGGCACAGATACGCAGTATTTT. Variable domain in full (rest from reference TRBV5-1 and TRBJ2-3): KAGVTQTPRYLIKTRGQQVTLSCSPISGHRSVSWYQQTPGQGLQFLFEYFSETQRNKGNFPGRFSGRQFSNSRSEMNVSTLELGDSALYLCASSPEVRTSGTDTQYFGPGTRLTVL.

This clonotype was seen many times. Its ends do not fully match the called genes, so a read error is possible. V gene TRBV5-1 combines with J gene TRBJ1-2; 9 nucleotides match TRBD1. The V gene's germline CDR1 is SGHRS and CDR2 YFSETQ. The CDR3 has 14 amino acids. The CDR3 here is CASSLGQGNYGYTF. The CDR3 DNA reads TGTGCCAGCAGTTTGGGACAGGGCAACTATGGCTACACCTTC.

This clonotype was detected only a few times. The chain combines TRBV29-1 with TRBJ2-1, with a tentative D call TRBD2 (5 bases). This CDR3 region has 14 residues. The germline V gene has CDR1 SQVTM and CDR2 ANQGSEA. V was pared by 6 bases and J by 4 bases, with 16 bases between. CDR3 residues: CSVTRTGNYNEQFF. The CDR3 coding sequence is TGCAGCGTGACCCGGACGGGAAATTACAATGAGCAGTTCTTC.

This clonotype was found many times. J is TRBJ2-3 and V is TRBV7-9; 11 positions match TRBD2. In germline, CDR1 is SEHNR, CDR2 FQNEAQ (reference sequence). The ends lost 3 bases at V and 0 bases at J; junction bases unmatched: 2. The length of the CDR3 is 16 residues. CDR3 in amino acids: CASSLLAGGSTDTQYF. In nucleotides, the CDR3 is TGTGCCAGCAGCTTGCTAGCGGGGGGTAGCACAGATACGCAGTATTTT.

This clonotype has ten or more counts. In DNA, the CDR3 is TGCAGTGCTAGAATGGAGAAAGAGGAGACCCAGTACTTC. This translates into CSARMEKEETQYF. The rearrangement uses TRBV20-1 and TRBJ2-5; D uncertain. Germline CDR1 is DFQATT and CDR2 is SNEGSKA (reference sequence). Trimming left V 2 bases short and J 5 bases short, with 12 bases between. CDR3 size: 13 residues.

At least ten counts were recorded for this clonotype. This chain connects TRBV3-1 to TRBJ1-2; no firm D call. Germline CDR1 LGHDT, CDR2 YNNKEL (reference sequence). The germline V and J ends were trimmed by 0 bases and 10 bases, with 12 bases remaining between them. The CDR3 spans 13 residues. The CDR3 here is CASSQDTPHLYTF. The CDR3, as DNA: TGTGCCAGCAGCCAAGATACTCCGCACCTCTACACCTTC.

This clonotype came up a few times. This chain uses TRBV5-1 with TRBJ1-1, with D unresolved. V was shortened by 4 bases and J by 8 bases, with 12 bases between the two germline ends. The CDR3 is 12 residues long. Germline V gene lookup returns CDR1 SGHRS and CDR2 YFSETQ. CDR3 in DNA: TGCGCCAGCAGCGGCGGTCGCAGCGAAGCTTTCTTT. This sequence encodes CASSGGRSEAFF.

This clonotype has just a few counts. The chain recombines TRBV3-1 with TRBJ2-3, with 12 positions matching TRBD2. The trim removed 6 bases at V and 4 bases at J, leaving 2 bases unmatched. From germline, CDR1 is LGHDT and CDR2 YNNKEL (reference sequence). The CDR3 is made up of 14 amino acids. CDR3 bases: TGTGCCAGCAGGACTAGCGGGGGCCCAGATACGCAGTATTTT. Its translation is CASRTSGGPDTQYF.

The chain is built from TRBV6-4 and TRBJ2-3; TRBD1 agrees at 7 bases. After removal of 4 bases from V and 1 base from J, the junction contained 8 bases not matched to a gene. The germline V gene has CDR1 MRHNA and CDR2 SNTAGT. The CDR3 spans 16 residues. CDR3 amino acids: CASSVLPGTGTDTQYF. CDR3 sequence (DNA): TGTGCCAGCAGTGTCCTACCCGGGACAGGCACAGATACGCAGTATTTT.

This clonotype was counted between two and nine times. V and J are TRBV7-7 and TRBJ2-5; a possible D gene is TRBD1 (6 bases). V shed 2 bases and J shed 4 bases, with 14 bases lying between them. The germline gives CDR1 SSHAT, CDR2 FNYEAQ (reference sequence). There are 15 residues in the CDR3. CDR3: CASSLLQGMGETQYF. The CDR3 bases are TGTGCCAGCAGCTTACTCCAGGGGATGGGAGAGACCCAGTACTTC.

This clonotype was detected ten times or more. CDR3: CASSPLGGWNTEAFF. The CDR3, as DNA: TGTGCCAGCAGCCCCCTCGGGGGATGGAACACTGAAGCTTTCTTT. The V gene is TRBV7-9, the J gene TRBJ1-1; D is possibly TRBD1 (5 bases). V was clipped by 5 bases and J by 1 base, with 14 bases between them. The CDR3 contains 15 residues. In germline, CDR1 is SEHNR, CDR2 FQNEAQ (reference sequence).

The J gene is TRBJ2-7, the V gene TRBV28, with D perhaps matching TRBD2 (5 bases). The CDR3 is made up of 12 amino acids. V was pared by 3 bases and J by 7 bases, with 10 bases between. From germline, CDR1 is MDHEN and CDR2 SYDVKM. DNA of the CDR3: TGTGCCAGCAGTTTCCCAACGGGGGAGCAGTACGTC. Its translation: CASSFPTGEQYV.

The chain recombines TRBV19 with TRBJ2-2; TRBD2 matches at 7 bases. Germline values: CDR1 LNHDA, CDR2 SQIVND (reference sequence). The CDR3 contains 16 residues. The trim removed 2 bases at V and 1 base at J, leaving 4 bases unmatched. The chain's CDR3 is CASSIKAGRNTGELFF. Written as DNA, the CDR3 is TGTGCCAGTAGTATAAAAGCGGGGCGGAACACCGGGGAGCTGTTTTTT.

This clonotype was counted ten times or more. V gene TRBV11-2 combines with J gene TRBJ2-5, with 8 bases lining up with TRBD2. V lost 2 bases, J lost 2 bases, and 4 bases stayed unmatched. Germline lookup yields CDR1 SGHAT and CDR2 FQNNGV. This CDR3 has 15 residues. The chain's CDR3 is CASSLTGGGQETQYF. CDR3 DNA sequence: TGTGCCAGCAGCTTAACCGGGGGGGGACAAGAGACCCAGTACTTC.

This clonotype was counted at least ten times. The chain has TRBV7-9 and TRBJ2-7, with D perhaps TRBD1 (5 bases). V was pared by 5 bases and J by 6 bases, with 20 bases between. Germline V CDR1 and CDR2: SEHNR, FQNEAQ (reference sequence). CDR3 length: 15 amino acids. The CDR3 DNA reads as TGTGCCAGCAGCCCCGAGGCCAGTGTTGGGGCCGAGCAGTACGTC. Residues: CASSPEASVGAEQYV.

This clonotype has just a few counts. The CDR3 is CSATTGTNQPQHF. For the CDR3, the DNA is TGCAGTGCCACAACAGGGACCAATCAGCCCCAGCATTTT. The chain joins TRBV20-1 to TRBJ1-5, with D perhaps matching TRBD1 (6 bases). V was cut by 6 bases and J by 3 bases, with 12 bases left in between. The germline gives CDR1 DFQATT, CDR2 SNEGSKA (reference sequence). This CDR3 has 13 amino acids.

This clonotype was recorded a few times. The V call is TRBV24-1, the J call TRBJ2-1; a possible D gene is TRBD1 (5 bases). The CDR3 sequence is 11 residues long. Deletions cut 5 bases from V and 14 bases from J, with 12 bases between. CDR1 is KGHDR and CDR2 is SFDVKD in the germline V gene. The CDR3 coding sequence is TGTGCCACCAGTGCCCTGGGGCACGAGTTCTTC. Residues: CATSALGHEFF.

This clonotype was seen many times. The J gene is TRBJ2-7, the V gene TRBV28; D possibly corresponds to TRBD1 (6 bases). Trimming removed 6 bases from V and 0 bases from J, with 21 bases in between. The CDR3 contains 17 residues. From germline, CDR1 is MDHEN and CDR2 SYDVKM. This CDR3 reads CASSRPRQGRLSYEQYF. As DNA, the CDR3 is TGTGCCAGCAGCCGTCCCCGGCAGGGGAGACTCTCCTACGAGCAGTACTTC.

This clonotype was seen at least ten times. This chain links TRBV4-1 with TRBJ2-3; D is uncertain. The germline V and J ends were trimmed by 4 bases and 10 bases, with 15 bases remaining between them. This CDR3 has 13 residues. CDR1 and CDR2 (germline): MGHRA, YSYEKL. The CDR3 DNA follows: TGCGCCAGCAGCCCCCCACAAGGACGGTCGCAGTATTTT. Translation: CASSPPQGRSQYF.

This clonotype was counted between two and nine times. V usage is TRBV7-9 and J usage is TRBJ2-3, with D perhaps TRBD1 (6 bases). Germline loops: CDR1 SEHNR, CDR2 FQNEAQ (reference sequence). The CDR3 consists of 15 residues. V gave up 4 bases and J gave up 2 bases, with 13 bases separating them. CDR3 bases: TGTGCCAGCAGCTCCAGGGGAGCCCCCACAGATACGCAGTATTTT. This codes for CASSSRGAPTDTQYF.

This clonotype was seen a handful of times. The chain links TRBV28 to TRBJ2-5; 9 bases fit TRBD2. Germline assignment: CDR1 MDHEN and CDR2 SYDVKM. The CDR3 has 15 amino acids. With 5 bases clipped from V and 5 bases from J, the junction kept 9 bases outside the gene matches. As DNA, the CDR3 is TGTGCCAGCAGTACGGTAGCGGGAGTTTGGGAGACCCAGTACTTC. It codes for CASSTVAGVWETQYF.

This clonotype turned up a few times. The chain recombines TRBV3-1 with TRBJ2-5, with 7 bases that match TRBD2. CDR1 LGHDT and CDR2 YNNKEL come from the germline V gene (reference sequence). The junction had 7 bases not matched to a gene; V was cut back by 4 bases and J by 2 bases. The CDR3 has 15 residues. In nucleotides, the CDR3 is TGTGCCAGCAGCCTATACGGGGGGAGACAAGAGACCCAGTACTTC. Amino acid sequence: CASSLYGGRQETQYF.